Listed below are T cell receptor beta chains from one sample, sequenced in a study of T cells in localized non-small cell lung cancer. Here immunoSEQ multiplex PCR was the method, and the copy in TCRdb shows in-frame clones only, minus some. The repertoire consists of fewer than 4,500 clones, with 15% to 25% occurring once and the leading ten covering roughly 5%. The input for sequencing was lung tumor tissue, taken before any cancer treatment. All receptors come from a female donor aged 60 or older with stage II lung adenocarcinoma. The CDR3 runs from the conserved cysteine through the conserved F or W. A D gene is named only where the DNA matches it firmly. Only some rows state a clone size, as once, few, many or a class for expanded clones.

cdr3_length,d_call,v_call,j_call,clone_size,cdr3_nt,cdr3_aa
13,.,TRBV7-2,TRBJ1-4,few,TGTGCCAGCAGGCAGAGAGGGGGGGAAAAACTGTTTTTT,CASRQRGGEKLFF
14,.,TRBV11-3,TRBJ2-7,medium-sized,TGTGCCAGCAGCTCAAGCCGGGAGACCGACGAGCAGTACTTC,CASSSSRETDEQYF
13,.,TRBV14,TRBJ2-7,few,TGTGCCAGCAGCTCGACAGGACTCTACGAGCAGTACTTC,CASSSTGLYEQYF
14,TRBD2,TRBV9,TRBJ2-5,few,TGTGCCAGCCGTGGGACTAGCGGGACAAAGACCCAGTACTTC,CASRGTSGTKTQYF
17,TRBD1,TRBV6-8,TRBJ2-7,.,TGTGCCAGCAGTTACTCAGGGGGCGGCGACAGCCACTACGAGCAGTACTTC,CASSYSGGGDSHYEQYF
15,.,TRBV11-3,TRBJ1-3,.,TGTGCCAGCAGCCCAGAGGGATCTGCTGGAAACACCATATATTTT,CASSPEGSAGNTIYF
14,TRBD1,TRBV19,TRBJ2-1,few,TGTGCCAGTAGTATACCAGGGGGCGTCAATGAGCAGTTCTTC,CASSIPGGVNEQFF
13,.,TRBV18,TRBJ1-2,.,TGTGCCAGCTCACCAGGGACACAGAACGGCTACACCTTC,CASSPGTQNGYTF
14,.,TRBV5-1,TRBJ2-7,.,TGCGCCAGCAGCTTGGTTACCGACAGTAATGAGCAGTACTTC,CASSLVTDSNEQYF
14,.,TRBV9,TRBJ2-7,few,TGTGCCAGCAGGGGAGAGAGATTCTCCTACGAGCAGTACTTC,CASRGERFSYEQYF
12,.,TRBV28,TRBJ1-4,few,TGTGCCAGCAGCAGGGTGGGGGAAAAACTGTTTTTT,CASSRVGEKLFF
12,TRBD1,TRBV19,TRBJ1-5,.,TGTGCCAGTAACAGGGGAAATCAGCCCCAGCATTTT,CASNRGNQPQHF
16,.,TRBV28,TRBJ2-3,.,TGTGCCAGCGGCTTCGTTAACAGGGAAGCGACAGATACGCAGTATTTT,CASGFVNREATDTQYF